This TCR beta chain was recorded in a study of shared clonotypes between healthy human individuals (dated by TCRdb to about 2020). Looking at the study overall: The cohort included three men and a couple of women between 18 and 49 years of age. Each donor's leukapheresis produced roughly between roughly 0.85 and 10 billion PBMCs. Different laboratories and diverse techniques were used to prepare libraries and sequence TCR repertoires, to increase sequencing depth and limit assay-specific biases. For each donor, CD4 naive and CD4 memory were each run on three plates, CD8 naive on two plates, and CD8 memory on one plate. To estimate repertoire size and how much clonotypes are shared between individuals, the study performed deep sequencing of blood TCR repertoires from roughly five healthy adults. Study-level results and caveats: Even with the large sequencing depth, rarefaction of the sorted-subset datasets indicated that sequencing was incomplete. Sampling was restricted to blood, and TCR repertoires in tissue are likely to differ from TCR repertoires in blood. Higher generation probabilities were observed for clonotypes shared by all four sorted-subset donors than for non-shared clonotypes. Larger estimated clonotype richness was generally found for naive subsets than for memory subsets. Across a few donors, approximately 5% of naive CD4, roughly 3.8% of naive CD8, 2.3% of memory CD4, and under 0.45% of memory CD8 clonotypes were shared. The small number of donors limited the genetic and exposure-history diversity represented. Pairwise subsampling indicated that sequencing depth was expected to affect the degree of clonotype sharing among donors.

Sequences SGHKS (CDR1) and YYEKEE (CDR2) are obtained from the germline V gene (reference sequence). The CDR3 contains 15 residues, cysteine and phenylalanine counted. CDR3 DNA is the only sequence kept; it has 45 bases, read in frame from the first base. The junction carries 11 bases between V and J, which are trimmed by 4 bases and 0 bases respectively. Donors were healthy HIV-negative adults with no recently reported acute infections or vaccinations. Only Caucasian adults living in Nashville, Tennessee, USA were represented among the donors. CD4+ T cells were enriched by magnetic negative selection, after which naive cells were positively selected on CD45RA and the negative fraction was taken as the memory subset. Blood was collected by leukapheresis, and PBMCs were isolated by Ficoll-Histopaque density gradient centrifugation and then cryopreserved in liquid nitrogen vapor phase. Purity and quantity of every magnetically sorted T cell population were checked by analytical flow cytometry. From each sorted fraction, genomic DNA was isolated and quantified by UV absorbance on a Nanodrop 2000c.

Using the deep immunoSEQ assay, multiplex PCR amplified TCR CDR3 regions from genomic DNA. For each cell subset, the extracted genomic DNA was distributed evenly across all wells of several immunoSEQ 96-well plates, and each plate served as one replicate. For sorted subsets, around 200 ng genomic DNA, equal to 25,000 to 35,000 T cell genomes, was loaded into each replicate PCR. The purified libraries were quantified using a Qubit 3.0 fluorometer, sized with a Bioanalyzer 2100, and then quantified again using the KAPA Library Quantification kit. A separate single-read 150-cycle Illumina NextSeq 550 flow cell was used to sequence each immunoSEQ 96-well plate. The authors' analysis ran thus. Because the immunoSEQ output included only junctional sequences and no quality scores, the filtering could not be the same as the filtering used for full-length reads. To assign V/J genes and CDR3, sequences were annotated using PyIR, a Python wrapper for IgBLAST v1.9, with IMGT germline references. Any read was removed if the V/J assignment was weak (E-value above 1e-6), the CDR3 was missing, or the read contained stop codons, out-of-frame junctions, or ambiguous translated residues. V3J clonotypes were defined by identical inferred V gene, J gene, and CDR3 amino acid sequence. Percentage overlap between repertoires was computed as shared unique clonotypes divided by the size of the smaller repertoire. Repertoire richness was assessed with RTK rarefaction, the Chao1 estimator, and Recon v2.1 estimates of unobserved clonotypes. OLGA was used to compute generation probabilities for all TCRbeta clonotypes that the gDNA method yielded from four donors. Entries here come from immuneACCESS through TCRdb and include only in-frame sequences with V and J called. Some clones fail to appear in such tables; in the studies checked, an unresolved V gene covers under half of the shortfall, and the cause of the remainder is unknown. V, J and clone size are taken as reported in that table, and D and trimming were inferred from the DNA itself. Counted in this sample were millions of clones; about 92% of them appeared once. 0.13% to 0.15% of the sample belongs to the ten largest clones.

As to this clone: Its antigen is not yet known. No per-base quality is available; no much larger clone lies one base away.

Sequencing was carried out using naive CD4+ T cells sorted from blood. The sample's cell subset or site label, decoded: CD45RA+ positively selected. The V gene is TRBV5-5 and the J gene is TRBJ2-1; matching of 5 bases hints at TRBD2 as the D gene. This clonotype originated in a man younger than 30 in good health. The CDR3 reads as follows: CASSRADSSYNEQFF. The bases read TGTGCCAGCAGCCGAGCGGATAGCTCCTACAATGAGCAGTTCTTC.